The next 10 T cell receptor beta chains were all read from a single sample in a study of Siglec-9 on CD8 T cells in melanoma. Repertoires were generated with immunoSEQ multiplex PCR, while TCRdb's copy carries only in-frame clones and drops some. The sample has approximately 35,000 clones, around 81% seen once. Source material: Siglec-9- CD8+ T cells sorted from blood. The receptor set was obtained from a human donor in good health.

This clone turned up a few times. The chain uses TRBV28 and TRBJ1-5, with TRBD1 as a possible D gene (5 bases). V was pared by 3 bases and J by 2 bases, with 8 bases between. Germline V gives CDR1 MDHEN, CDR2 SYDVKM. There are 14 residues in the CDR3. The CDR3 region is CASSFRAGNQPQHF. The CDR3 DNA sequence: TGTGCCAGCAGTTTCAGGGCAGGCAATCAGCCCCAGCATTTT.

The gene calls are TRBV30 and TRBJ1-2, with D possibly matching TRBD1 (5 bases). Trimming removed 2 bases from V and 8 bases from J, with 18 bases in between. This CDR3 is built from 14 residues. Looked up from germline, CDR1 is GTSNPN and CDR2 is SVGIG (reference sequence). The CDR3 DNA sequence: TGTGCCTGGAGTAGGGGAGATTCCTACGGGGGCTACACCTTC. Its translation: CAWSRGDSYGGYTF.

This rearrangement joins TRBV7-9 to TRBJ1-4; D remains ambiguous. V was shortened by 10 bases and J by 4 bases, with 22 bases between the two germline ends. CDR3 length: 16 amino acids. Looked up from germline, CDR1 is SEHNR and CDR2 is FQNEAQ (reference sequence). In nucleotides, the CDR3 is TGTGCCACTCCCTACACTGGATCTAGCGGTAATGAAAAACTGTTTTTT. Protein sequence: CATPYTGSSGNEKLFF.

The chain employs TRBV10-3 and TRBJ2-5, with TRBD2 matching over 10 bases. The CDR3 covers 14 residues. V lost 7 bases and J lost 2; bases outside the gene matches: 4. The germline V gene has CDR1 ENHRY and CDR2 SYGVKD. CDR3 bases: TGTGCCATCACCCGGACTAGCGGACAAGAGACCCAGTACTTC. Its translation: CAITRTSGQETQYF.

The chain recombines TRBV6-4 with TRBJ2-3; 9 bases line up with TRBD2. Trimming cost V 0 bases and J 3 bases; bases outside gene matches: 7. CDR3 size: 17 residues. Germline-derived CDR1 and CDR2 are MRHNA and SNTAGT. CDR3 in amino acids: CASSDSAGGGRTDTQYF. CDR3 in DNA: TGTGCCAGCAGTGACTCCGCGGGGGGGGGTCGGACAGATACGCAGTATTTT.

The V gene is TRBV19, the J gene TRBJ1-2; D might be TRBD1 (6 bases). CDR1 and CDR2 from the germline V gene are LNHDA and SQIVND (reference sequence). Trimming pared 4 bases from V and 4 bases from J, leaving 19 bases between. This CDR3 is 16 amino acids long. CDR3 DNA sequence: TGTGCCAGTAGTACCCTAGAGGGGGGATCGACCTATGGCTACACCTTC. This gives the protein CASSTLEGGSTYGYTF.

This clone was detected once. The chain joins TRBV7-2 to TRBJ1-3; D uncertain. The CDR3 runs 15 residues. CDR1 and CDR2 (germline): SGHTA, FQGNSA. Trimming took 1 base from V and 4 from J, leaving 11 bases between them. CDR3 DNA: TGTGCCAGCAGCTTAGTCCCGGGGTCCGGAAACACCATATATTTT. Protein: CASSLVPGSGNTIYF. Full variable domain (missing parts from reference TRBV7-2 and TRBJ1-3): GAGVSQSPSNKVTEKGKDVELRCDPISGHTALYWYRQSLGQGLEFLIYFQGNSAPDKSGLPSDRFSAERTGGSVSTLTIQRTQQEDSAVYLCASSLVPGSGNTIYFGEGSWLTVV.

This chain connects TRBV6-5 to TRBJ2-7; 7 positions agree with TRBD2. J was trimmed by 2 bases and V by 8 bases; bases with no gene match: 9. Per germline, CDR1 MNHEY and CDR2 SVGAGI. The CDR3 extends over 14 amino acids. CDR3 amino acids: CASREAGTAYEQYF. CDR3 sequence (DNA): TGTGCCAGCCGAGAAGCGGGAACGGCCTACGAGCAGTACTTC.

This rearrangement joins TRBV4-1 to TRBJ2-7, with D possibly being TRBD1 (5 bases). Per the germline V gene, CDR1 is MGHRA and CDR2 is YSYEKL. V was trimmed by 1 base and J by 4 bases, leaving 14 bases between them. The CDR3 length is 15 residues. This CDR3 is CASSQVPGSSYEQYF. Here the CDR3 DNA reads TGCGCCAGCAGCCAAGTCCCAGGGTCGAGTTACGAGCAGTACTTC.

The chain is built from TRBV27 and TRBJ2-7; TRBD1 matches at 12 bases. V was pared by 9 bases and J by 3 bases, with 3 bases of the junction left unmatched. In germline, CDR1 is MNHEY, CDR2 SMNVEV (reference sequence). The CDR3 extends over 13 amino acids. CDR3 sequence: CASRDRGLYEQYF. DNA of the CDR3: TGTGCCAGTAGGGACAGGGGGCTCTACGAGCAGTACTTC.